Each of the 30 T cell receptor beta chains below was sequenced from the same sample in a study of control samples from healthy donors and cancer patients. Sequenced by immunoSEQ multiplex PCR; TCRdb stores in-frame clones only, minus some. The sample gives 150,000 to 200,000 clones, 75% to 95% of which show up once; just over 2% is in the top ten. Sequencing input: blood. These receptors all stem from a woman in her 40s in good health.

The CDR3 DNA sequence: TGTGCCAGCTCACCCGGCCGGGGAGGTTATGGCTACACCTTC. Translating it yields CASSPGRGGYGYTF. The chain has TRBV18 and TRBJ1-2, with D unclear. CDR3 length equals 14 residues. The V end was cut by 3 bases, the J end by 5 bases, with 13 bases between. Germline V gene sequence: CDR1 KGHSH, CDR2 LQKENI.

V gene TRBV7-2 combines with J gene TRBJ1-2; 7 nucleotides agree with TRBD1. V gave up 5 bases and J gave up 2 bases; unmatched junction bases: 5. The length of the CDR3 is 14 residues. Germline values: CDR1 SGHTA, CDR2 FQGNSA. CDR3 region: CASSPWDRNYGYTF. CDR3 in DNA: TGTGCCAGCAGCCCTTGGGACAGAAACTATGGCTACACCTTC.

This chain links TRBV10-3 with TRBJ1-5, with a possible D match to TRBD1 (5 bases). Per germline, CDR1 ENHRY and CDR2 SYGVKD. This CDR3 has 17 amino acids. V was pared by 3 bases and J by 6 bases, with 21 bases between. CDR3 sequence reads: CAISDLGPTVASQPQHF. The CDR3 bases are TGTGCCATCAGTGATCTGGGGCCCACAGTAGCCTCTCAGCCCCAGCATTTT.

The chain joins TRBV6-1 to TRBJ1-5; D might be TRBD1 (6 bases). Germline loops: CDR1 MNHNS, CDR2 SASEGT. Trimming removed 2 bases at V and 0 bases at J, with 23 bases between. The CDR3 is 20 amino acids. For the CDR3, the DNA is TGTGCCAGCAGTGAACGAAGCTGGGTTTGGACAGAAGATAGCAATCAGCCCCAGCATTTT. Encoded protein: CASSERSWVWTEDSNQPQHF.

As concerns this clone: The sample contains more than one DNA sequence encoding this CDR3. The V and J genes are TRBV9 and TRBJ1-5, with D perhaps TRBD1 (5 bases). The CDR3 runs to 14 residues. V lost 4 bases and J 1 base, leaving 9 bases between the germline ends. The germline CDR1 and CDR2 sequences are SGDLS and YYNGEE. The CDR3 loop reads CASSRGVSNQPQHF. The DNA of the CDR3 is TGTGCCAGCAGCCGAGGGGTGAGCAATCAGCCCCAGCATTTT. Supplemented by reference TRBV9 and TRBJ1-5, the full variable domain reads DSGVTQTPKHLITATGQRVTLRCSPRSGDLSVYWYQQSLDQGLQFLIQYYNGEERAKGNILERFSAQQFPDLHSELNLSSLELGDSALYFCASSRGVSNQPQHFGDGTRLSIL.

This chain joins TRBV19 and TRBJ1-2; TRBD1 matches 9 bases. This CDR3 spans 17 amino acids. CDR1 is LNHDA, CDR2 SQIVND, per germline (reference sequence). Trimming at V came to 3 bases and at J to 2 bases, leaving 10 bases not matched to a gene. The CDR3 loop is CASSMATGGRRNYGYTF. CDR3 DNA sequence: TGTGCCAGTAGTATGGCGACAGGGGGTAGACGAAACTATGGCTACACCTTC.

The J gene is TRBJ2-7, the V gene TRBV27, with TRBD2 matching over 7 bases. The CDR3 is 12 residues long. Per germline, CDR1 MNHEY and CDR2 SMNVEV (reference sequence). J was trimmed by 6 bases and V by 3 bases; bases with no gene match: 2. This CDR3 is CASSLWGGEQYF. The CDR3 DNA reads TGTGCCAGCAGTTTGTGGGGGGGCGAGCAGTACTTC.

This chain joins TRBV13 and TRBJ2-7; D not certain. Germline values: CDR1 PRHDT, CDR2 FYEKMQ (reference sequence). The CDR3 loop spans 15 amino acids. V was clipped by 1 base and J by 5 bases, with 15 bases between them. CDR3 in amino acids: CASSLEVAGWNEQYF. CDR3 sequence (DNA): TGTGCCAGCAGCTTAGAAGTGGCTGGGTGGAACGAGCAGTACTTC.

V usage is TRBV7-2 and J usage is TRBJ2-7; D gene unclear. Germline CDR1 is SGHTA and CDR2 is FQGNSA. This CDR3 is built from 12 residues. V was shortened by 5 bases and J by 2 bases, with 7 bases between the two germline ends. CDR3 in amino acids: CASSPGAYEQYF. DNA for the CDR3: TGTGCCAGCAGCCCTGGGGCCTACGAGCAGTACTTC.

The chain has TRBV9 and TRBJ1-1; unclear D gene. Germline loops: CDR1 SGDLS, CDR2 YYNGEE. Deletions cut 3 bases from V and 1 base from J, with 19 bases between. This CDR3 has 17 residues. The CDR3, as DNA: TGTGCCAGCAGCGGCCAAGATATCGAACATGCGAACACTGAAGCTTTCTTT. Encoded protein: CASSGQDIEHANTEAFF.

V and J are TRBV7-2 and TRBJ1-1; a weak D match, TRBD1 (5 bases). The CDR3 totals 15 residues. V was clipped by 6 bases and J by 3 bases, with 17 bases between them. The germline V gene has CDR1 SGHTA and CDR2 FQGNSA. CDR3 loop: CASRFRVSVDTEAFF. CDR3 sequence (DNA): TGTGCCAGCAGATTCAGGGTGTCTGTGGACACTGAAGCTTTCTTT.

V gene TRBV3-1 (or the pseudogene TRBV3-2) combines with J gene TRBJ2-4; D possibly corresponds to TRBD2 (6 bases). Trimming cost V 0 bases and J 0 bases, with 15 bases left between them. Germline V gives CDR1 LGHDT, CDR2 YNNKEL (reference sequence). The CDR3 extends over 18 amino acids. The CDR3 DNA sequence: TGTGCCAGCAGCCAAGAGTCTTCCCGGGGGATAGCCAAAAACATTCAGTACTTC. Translated, it gives CASSQESSRGIAKNIQYF.

This clone was counted only a few times. V and J are TRBV9 and TRBJ2-2, with D perhaps assigned TRBD1 or TRBD2 (6 bases each). The germline gives CDR1 SGDLS, CDR2 YYNGEE. V lost 1 base and J lost 4, with 11 bases in between. The CDR3 has 15 residues. The CDR3 DNA reads TGTGCCAGCAGCGTAAGAGGGGGGAGCACCGGGGAGCTGTTTTTT. Protein: CASSVRGGSTGELFF.

The V gene is TRBV19, the J gene TRBJ2-1, with TRBD1 matching 9 bases. V lost 5 bases, J lost 11 bases, and 7 bases stayed unmatched. Germline V gene lookup returns CDR1 LNHDA and CDR2 SQIVND (reference sequence). This CDR3 is 13 amino acids long. CDR3 nucleotide sequence: TGTGCCAGTAGTCTTGGGACAGGGACCCAGCAGTTCTTC. Translation gives CASSLGTGTQQFF.

This chain links TRBV5-6 with TRBJ2-7; D is unclear. The germline V gene encodes CDR1 SGHDT and CDR2 YYEEEE. This CDR3 is built from 13 residues. Between the trimmed V and J ends, which lost 0 bases and 5 bases, there was a span of 9 bases. CDR3 coding DNA: TGTGCCAGCAGCTTGGCCGAACCCAACGAGCAGTACTTC. Encoded protein: CASSLAEPNEQYF.

V is TRBV3-1 (or the pseudogene TRBV3-2) and J is TRBJ1-4, with D perhaps matching TRBD1 (6 bases). Germline CDR1 LGHDT, CDR2 YNNKEL (reference sequence). The germline V and J ends were trimmed by 3 bases and 8 bases, with 13 bases remaining between them. This CDR3 is built from 14 residues. CDR3 coding DNA: TGTGCCAGCAGCCATACAGGGATTGGGGAAAAACTGTTTTTT. Translation: CASSHTGIGEKLFF.

This clone was observed once. The V call is TRBV11-3, the J call TRBJ1-1; no firm D call. The V gene's germline CDR1 is SGHNT and CDR2 YENEEA. This CDR3 has 13 residues. V was cut by 1 base and J by 2 bases, with 5 bases left in between. The chain's CDR3 is CASSLGSNTEAFF. The CDR3, as DNA: TGTGCCAGCAGCTTAGGCAGTAACACTGAAGCTTTCTTT.

The V and J genes are TRBV7-9 and TRBJ2-2; D possibly corresponds to TRBD2 (5 bases). The CDR3 is 14 amino acids. Germline lookup yields CDR1 SEHNR and CDR2 FQNEAQ (reference sequence). V gave up 3 bases and J gave up 5 bases, with 10 bases separating them. The CDR3 loop reads CASSFLSGTGELFF. The CDR3 DNA sequence: TGTGCCAGCAGCTTCCTTTCGGGAACCGGGGAGCTGTTTTTT.

The chain couples TRBV11-2 to TRBJ1-3, with D possibly TRBD1 on 5 matching bases. V was pared by 5 bases and J by 0 bases, with 14 bases between. This CDR3 has 16 amino acids. Germline lookup yields CDR1 SGHAT and CDR2 FQNNGV. CDR3 coding DNA: TGTGCCAGCAGCCCCTGGGGGGAATCCTCTGGAAACACCATATATTTT. This sequence encodes CASSPWGESSGNTIYF.

This sequence joins TRBV5-1 and TRBJ2-3; 11 bases fit TRBD2. With 5 bases clipped from V and 0 bases from J, the junction kept 2 bases outside the gene matches. The CDR3 contains 15 residues. Per the germline V gene, CDR1 is SGHRS and CDR2 is YFSETQ. The CDR3 reads CASRTSGDSTDTQYF. DNA for the CDR3: TGCGCCAGCAGGACTAGCGGGGACAGCACAGATACGCAGTATTTT. The full variable domain, its missing parts supplied by reference TRBV5-1 and TRBJ2-3, is KAGVTQTPRYLIKTRGQQVTLSCSPISGHRSVSWYQQTPGQGLQFLFEYFSETQRNKGNFPGRFSGRQFSNSRSEMNVSTLELGDSALYLCASRTSGDSTDTQYFGPGTRLTVL.

The chain links TRBV20-1 to TRBJ1-4, with no clear D. Trimming took 7 bases from V and 3 from J, leaving 6 bases between them. Germline assignment: CDR1 DFQATT and CDR2 SNEGSKA (reference sequence). The length of the CDR3 is 11 residues. DNA of the CDR3: TGCAGTGTGCGGCCTAATGAAAAACTGTTTTTT. Translated: CSVRPNEKLFF.

This rearrangement joins TRBV6-6 to TRBJ1-4; no reliable D call. V was clipped by 6 bases and J by 0 bases, with 8 bases between them. The CDR3 has 14 residues. CDR1 and CDR2 from the germline V gene are MNHNY and SVGAGI (reference sequence). CDR3 in DNA: TGTGCCAGCAGGGGTGGAGCAACTAATGAAAAACTGTTTTTT. This encodes CASRGGATNEKLFF.

The J gene is TRBJ1-1, the V gene TRBV9, with D hard to call. The CDR3 contains 14 residues. V was cut by 0 bases and J by 2 bases, with 8 bases left in between. Per the germline V gene, CDR1 is SGDLS and CDR2 is YYNGEE. CDR3 DNA: TGTGCCAGCAGCGTAGGGTTACAAAACACTGAAGCTTTCTTT. As protein: CASSVGLQNTEAFF.

This clone was seen only once. The chain combines TRBV25-1 with TRBJ1-2, with D perhaps matching TRBD1 (5 bases). There are 13 residues in the CDR3. V was shortened by 1 base and J by 5 bases, with 8 bases between the two germline ends. From germline, CDR1 is MGHDK and CDR2 SYGVNS. The CDR3 region is CASSESWGYGYTF. The CDR3 DNA is TGTGCCAGCAGTGAATCTTGGGGGTATGGCTACACCTTC.

The rearrangement joins TRBV7-8 to TRBJ2-3; 10 bases align to TRBD2. J was trimmed by 4 bases and V by 1 base; bases with no gene match: 17. Per the germline V gene, CDR1 is SGHVS and CDR2 is FQNEAQ. CDR3 length: 20 residues. The CDR3 spells CASSLDLLRLAGPAADTQYF. CDR3 in DNA: TGTGCCAGCAGCTTAGATCTCTTGAGACTAGCGGGCCCGGCAGCAGATACGCAGTATTTT.

This clone was detected a few times. The chain joins TRBV5-1 to TRBJ1-1; 7 nucleotides line up with TRBD1. This CDR3 is built from 15 residues. CDR1 SGHRS and CDR2 YFSETQ come from the germline V gene. Trimming removed 0 bases from V and 6 bases from J; junction bases left unmatched: 8. The CDR3 DNA reads as TGCGCCAGCAGCTTGGAAGAGGGGGCTTACCCTGAAGCTTTCTTT. This encodes CASSLEEGAYPEAFF.

The chain recombines TRBV4-1 with TRBJ2-5, with TRBD2 identical over 10 bases. Trimming cost V 0 bases and J 1 base; bases outside gene matches: 2. The CDR3 consists of 16 residues. Germline values: CDR1 MGHRA, CDR2 YSYEKL. The CDR3 DNA reads TGCGCCAGCAGCCAAGAGTTAGCGGGGGGCCAAGAGACCCAGTACTTC. Its protein product is CASSQELAGGQETQYF.

The rearrangement links TRBV7-9 to TRBJ2-7, with a weak D call TRBD1 (5 bases). CDR3 length: 18 amino acids. Germline loops: CDR1 SEHNR, CDR2 FQNEAQ (reference sequence). Trimming removed 5 bases from V and 2 bases from J, with 25 bases in between. The CDR3 sequence: CASSPDDSSRGHTYEQYF. In DNA form, the CDR3 reads TGTGCCAGCAGCCCCGACGATAGCTCTAGGGGCCATACCTACGAGCAGTACTTC.

This chain connects TRBV18 to TRBJ2-3, with D perhaps being TRBD1 or TRBD2 (5 bases each). V was pared by 2 bases and J by 3 bases, with 15 bases between. The CDR3 length is 16 residues. From germline, CDR1 is KGHSH and CDR2 LQKENI. The CDR3 sequence is CASSPVAGWGTDTQYF. The CDR3 DNA sequence: TGTGCCAGCTCACCAGTGGCAGGTTGGGGGACAGATACGCAGTATTTT.

The gene calls are TRBV5-1 and TRBJ2-5; D gene uncertain. Germline CDR1 is SGHRS and CDR2 is YFSETQ. The CDR3 is 14 amino acids. V lost 1 base, J lost 2 bases, and 9 bases lay in between. In DNA form, the CDR3 reads TGCGCCAGCAGCTTGAGCCTAGGGCAAGAGACCCAGTACTTC. As protein: CASSLSLGQETQYF.